This T cell receptor beta chain was recorded in a study of blood T cell repertoires in COVID-19. Source study methods: Reference gene primer amplification gave estimated nucleated cell counts. TCRdb's table, derived via immunoSEQ multiplex PCR, lists solely in-frame clones and lacks some. The DNA gave D and trimming, while V, J and clone size come from that table. The sample records about 320,000 clones, 89% being singletons. Those who participated ranged in age from about 18 to 89 years and resided in 24 US areas. This receptor was identified in a man in his 60s who had recovered from COVID-19. Sequenced input: PBMCs or T cells enriched from blood (not recorded which).

Here the CDR3 reads CASSQAAGTGGGRETQYF. The DNA for the CDR3 is TGCGCCAGCAGCCAAGCGGCCGGGACAGGGGGTGGGAGAGAGACCCAGTACTTC. The chain is built from TRBV4-1 and TRBJ2-5, with 11 positions matching TRBD1. CDR1 is MGHRA, CDR2 YSYEKL, per germline. V dropped 1 base and J dropped 4; count of bases not matched to a gene: 11. The CDR3 length is 18 residues.